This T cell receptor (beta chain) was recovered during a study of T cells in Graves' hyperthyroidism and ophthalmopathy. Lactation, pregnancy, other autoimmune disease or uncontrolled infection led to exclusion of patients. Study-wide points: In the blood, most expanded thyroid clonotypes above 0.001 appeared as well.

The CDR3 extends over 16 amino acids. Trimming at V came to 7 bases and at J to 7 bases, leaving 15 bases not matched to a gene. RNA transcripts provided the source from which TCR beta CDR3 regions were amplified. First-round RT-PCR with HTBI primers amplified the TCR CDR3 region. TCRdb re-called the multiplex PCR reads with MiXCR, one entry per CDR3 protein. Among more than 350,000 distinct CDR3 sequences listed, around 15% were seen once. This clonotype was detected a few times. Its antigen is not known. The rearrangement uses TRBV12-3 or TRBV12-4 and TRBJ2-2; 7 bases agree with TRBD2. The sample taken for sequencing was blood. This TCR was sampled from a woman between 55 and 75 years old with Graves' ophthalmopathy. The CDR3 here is CASTRAGGGGRGELFF. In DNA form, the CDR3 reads TGTGCCAGCACGAGGGCGGGCGGGGGAGGTCGCGGGGAGCTGTTTTTT.